This record concerns one TCR beta chain sequence. This record belongs to a study of T cell changes during pregnancy in multiple sclerosis. Only in-frame clones appear in the TCRdb table, and some are missing; sequencing was by immunoSEQ multiplex PCR. The sample shows about 120,000 clones, roughly 92% of them seen only once. This CDR3 contains 15 residues. CDR1 and CDR2 from the germline V gene are SGDLS and YYNGEE. V lost 3 bases and J 8 bases, leaving 18 bases between the germline ends. Sequences were derived from peripheral blood, sampled before pregnancy. The rearrangement links TRBV9 to TRBJ1-3; TRBD1 might be the D (6 bases). The sequence came from a female donor with multiple sclerosis, enrolled in a pregnancy study. DNA for the CDR3: TGTGCCAGCAGCGCACACAGGGTTCCGATGGACACCATATATTTT. This sequence encodes CASSAHRVPMDTIYF.